The clone carrying this T cell receptor beta chain was seen a few times. The use of a sample-barcoded 5' primer and a J-beta primer mix characterized a second PCR of about 7 to 12 cycles. TCRdb re-analysed the 5' RACE reads in MiXCR, keeping a single row per CDR3 protein. The sample includes roughly 570,000 distinct CDR3 sequences, approximately 27% of them seen just once. The data belong to a study of blood T cells in healthy people across ages. This TCR was sampled from a woman in her seventies in good health. The sequenced sample was blood.

CDR3 nucleotide sequence: TGTGCCAGCAGTTACACCCTGTGGGAGACCCAGTACTTC. This sequence encodes CASSYTLWETQYF. The V call is TRBV6-2 or TRBV6-3, the J call TRBJ2-5; D not resolved. CDR3 size: 13 residues. Per the germline V gene, CDR1 is MNHEY and CDR2 is SVGEGT. Trimming left V 2 bases short and J 5 bases short, with 9 bases between.